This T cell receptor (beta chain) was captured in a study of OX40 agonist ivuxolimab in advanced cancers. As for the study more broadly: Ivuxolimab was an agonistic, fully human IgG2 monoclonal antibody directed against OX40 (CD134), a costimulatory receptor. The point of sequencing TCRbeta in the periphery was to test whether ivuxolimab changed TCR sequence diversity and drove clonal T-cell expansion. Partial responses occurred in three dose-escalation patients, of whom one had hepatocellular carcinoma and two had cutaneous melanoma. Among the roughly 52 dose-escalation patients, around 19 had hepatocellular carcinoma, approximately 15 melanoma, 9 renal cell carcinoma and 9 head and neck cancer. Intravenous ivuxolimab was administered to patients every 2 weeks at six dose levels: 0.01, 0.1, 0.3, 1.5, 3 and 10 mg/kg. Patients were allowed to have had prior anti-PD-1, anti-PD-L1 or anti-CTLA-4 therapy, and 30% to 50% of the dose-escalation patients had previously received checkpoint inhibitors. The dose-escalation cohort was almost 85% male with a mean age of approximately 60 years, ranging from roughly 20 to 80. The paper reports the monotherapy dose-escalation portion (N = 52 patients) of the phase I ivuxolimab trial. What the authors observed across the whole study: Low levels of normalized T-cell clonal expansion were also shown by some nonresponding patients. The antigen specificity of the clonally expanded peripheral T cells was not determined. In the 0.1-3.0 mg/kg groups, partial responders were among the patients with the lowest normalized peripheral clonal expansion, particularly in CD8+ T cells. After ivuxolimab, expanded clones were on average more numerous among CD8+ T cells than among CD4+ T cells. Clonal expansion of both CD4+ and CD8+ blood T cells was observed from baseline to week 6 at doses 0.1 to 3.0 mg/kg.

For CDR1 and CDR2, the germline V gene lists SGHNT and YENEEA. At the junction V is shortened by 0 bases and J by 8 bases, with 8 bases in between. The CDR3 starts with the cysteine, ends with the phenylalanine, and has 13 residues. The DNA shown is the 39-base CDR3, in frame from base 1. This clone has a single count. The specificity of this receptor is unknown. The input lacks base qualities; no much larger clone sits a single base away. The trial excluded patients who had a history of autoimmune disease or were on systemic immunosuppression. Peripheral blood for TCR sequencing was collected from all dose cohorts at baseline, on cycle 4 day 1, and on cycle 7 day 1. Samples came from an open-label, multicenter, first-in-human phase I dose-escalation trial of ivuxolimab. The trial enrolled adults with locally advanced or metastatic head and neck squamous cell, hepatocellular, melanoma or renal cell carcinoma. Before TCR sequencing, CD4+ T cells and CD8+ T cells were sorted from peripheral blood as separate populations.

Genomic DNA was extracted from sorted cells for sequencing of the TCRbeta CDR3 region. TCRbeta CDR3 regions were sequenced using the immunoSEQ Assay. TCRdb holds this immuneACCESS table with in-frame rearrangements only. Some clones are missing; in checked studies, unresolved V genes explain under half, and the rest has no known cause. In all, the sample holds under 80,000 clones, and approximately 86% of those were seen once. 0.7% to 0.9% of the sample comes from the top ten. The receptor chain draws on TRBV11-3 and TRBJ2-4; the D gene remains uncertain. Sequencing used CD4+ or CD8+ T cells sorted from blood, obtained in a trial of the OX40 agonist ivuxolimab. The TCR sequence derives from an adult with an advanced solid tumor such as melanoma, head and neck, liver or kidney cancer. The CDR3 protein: CASSLETRDIQYF. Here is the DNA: TGTGCCAGCAGCTTAGAAACCCGGGACATTCAGTACTTC.